This TCR beta chain comes out of a study of blood T cell repertoires in COVID-19. V was clipped by 5 bases and J by 3 bases, with 16 bases between them. Germline V lookup: CDR1 SQVTM, CDR2 ANQGSEA. The CDR3 has 14 amino acids. Method: immunoSEQ multiplex PCR; TCRdb's copy keeps in-frame clones and lacks some. The data show about 300,000 clones, about 82% seen once. A few counts support this clone. Material: peripheral blood. The V gene is TRBV29-1, the J gene TRBJ1-1; no reliable D call. This TCR came from a woman in her forties or fifties with acute or convalescent COVID-19. CDR3 DNA sequence: TGCAGCGTTACCGACCCAGGAGGCTACACTGAAGCTTTCTTT. It yields the protein CSVTDPGGYTEAFF.